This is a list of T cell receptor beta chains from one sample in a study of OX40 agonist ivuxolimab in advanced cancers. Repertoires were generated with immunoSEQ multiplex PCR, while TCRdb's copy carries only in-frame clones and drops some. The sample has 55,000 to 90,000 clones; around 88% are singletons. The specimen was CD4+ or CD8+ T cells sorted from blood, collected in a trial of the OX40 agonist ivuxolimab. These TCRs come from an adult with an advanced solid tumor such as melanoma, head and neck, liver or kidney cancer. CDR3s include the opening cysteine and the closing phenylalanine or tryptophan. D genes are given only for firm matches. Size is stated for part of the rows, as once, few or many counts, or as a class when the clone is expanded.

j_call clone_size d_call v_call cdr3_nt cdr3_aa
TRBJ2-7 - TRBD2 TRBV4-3 TGCGCCAGCAGCACCCTAGCGGGGGGCCCTTACGAGCAGTACTTC CASSTLAGGPYEQYF
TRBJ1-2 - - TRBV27 TGTGCCAGCAGTTTCATCTCTGGGGGCGTATATGGCTACACCTTC CASSFISGGVYGYTF
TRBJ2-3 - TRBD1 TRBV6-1 TGTGCCAGCAGTAGGGACAGCAGCACAGATACGCAGTATTTT CASSRDSSTDTQYF
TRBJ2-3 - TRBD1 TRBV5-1 TGCGCCAGCAGCTCCAGGGGGCGGACAGATACGCAGTATTTT CASSSRGRTDTQYF
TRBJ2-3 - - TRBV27 TGTGCCAGCAGTTTAATCCCGGATAGCACAGATACGCAGTATTTT CASSLIPDSTDTQYF
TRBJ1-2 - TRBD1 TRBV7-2 TGTGCCAGCAGCCCCTCCGGGACAGGGATTTATGGCTACACCTTC CASSPSGTGIYGYTF
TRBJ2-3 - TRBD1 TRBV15 TGTGCCACCAGCAAGGGACAGGGAATCACAGATACGCAGTATTTT CATSKGQGITDTQYF
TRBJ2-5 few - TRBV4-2 TGTGCCAGCAGCCAAGCAGCAGGGGTACAAGAGACCCAGTACTTC CASSQAAGVQETQYF
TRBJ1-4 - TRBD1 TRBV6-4 TGTGCCAGCAGCGAGGGGGCGGATGAAAAACTGTTTTTT CASSEGADEKLFF
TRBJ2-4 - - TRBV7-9 TGTGCCAGCAGCTTAGATCGGGGGACCCTAGCCAAAAACATTCAGTACTTC CASSLDRGTLAKNIQYF
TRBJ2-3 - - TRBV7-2 TGTGCCAGCAGCCCCGGGGGTCCTGGCACAGATACGCAGTATTTT CASSPGGPGTDTQYF
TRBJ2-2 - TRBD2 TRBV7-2 TGTGCCAGCAGCCAAACTAGCGGGAGGGCCCTGATAAACACCGGGGAGCTGTTTTTT CASSQTSGRALINTGELFF
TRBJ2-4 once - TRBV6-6 TGTGCCAGCAGTTACTCGGGGGATTCCAAAAACATTCAGTACTTC CASSYSGDSKNIQYF
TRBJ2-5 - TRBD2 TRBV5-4 TGTGCCAGCAGCTTGGCGCCAGCGGGAGGCCTAGAGACCCAGTACTTC CASSLAPAGGLETQYF
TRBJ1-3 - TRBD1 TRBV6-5 TGTGCCAGCAGTTGGGACAGGGGGCCAATGGGAAACACCATATATTTT CASSWDRGPMGNTIYF
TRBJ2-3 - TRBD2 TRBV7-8 TGTGCCAGCAGCTTAGAGCTAGCGGGGGGGTGGGATACGCAGTATTTT CASSLELAGGWDTQYF
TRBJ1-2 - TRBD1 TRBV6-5 TGTGCCAGCAGTAACTCCCGGAGGGGGCAAGGCTACACCTTC CASSNSRRGQGYTF
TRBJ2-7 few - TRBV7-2 TGTGCCAGCAGCCCGCAAGGGGGGCCTGCCCACGAGCAGTACTTC CASSPQGGPAHEQYF
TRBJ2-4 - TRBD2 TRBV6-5 TGTGCCAGCAGCAGAACTAGCGGGAACAAAAACATTCAGTACTTC CASSRTSGNKNIQYF
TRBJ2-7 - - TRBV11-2 TGTGCCAGCAGCCAACCCCCCTTCATCCCCGAGCAGTACTTC CASSQPPFIPEQYF
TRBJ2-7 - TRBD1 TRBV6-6 TGTGCCAGCAGAGGACAGGTGAGATACGAGCAGTACTTC CASRGQVRYEQYF
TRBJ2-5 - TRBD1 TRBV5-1 TGCGCCAGCAGCTTGGGGGACAGGGCCTCGTGGGAGACCCAGTACTTC CASSLGDRASWETQYF
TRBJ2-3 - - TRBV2 TGTGCCAGCAGTGTGGGGCTCTTCACAGATACGCAGTATTTT CASSVGLFTDTQYF
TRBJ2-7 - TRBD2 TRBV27 TGTGCCAGCAGTTTATCCAGCGGGAGGGACGAGCAGTACTTC CASSLSSGRDEQYF
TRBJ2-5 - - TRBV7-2 TGTGCCAGCAGCTTAACCAGGGGTACAGAGACCCAGTACTTC CASSLTRGTETQYF
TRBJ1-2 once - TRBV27 TGTGCCAGCAGTTTCCGTCCGGGAGGCGATGGCTACACCTTC CASSFRPGGDGYTF
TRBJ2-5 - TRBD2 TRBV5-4 TGTGCCAGCACCCCCGGACTAGACGGGGAGACCCAGTACTTC CASTPGLDGETQYF
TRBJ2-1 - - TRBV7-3 TGTGCCAGCAGCTTAAGTATAAGCGACAATGAGCAGTTCTTC CASSLSISDNEQFF
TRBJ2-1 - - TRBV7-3 TGTGCCAGCAGCCCGCCGGACGGGGTGAATGAGCAGTTCTTC CASSPPDGVNEQFF
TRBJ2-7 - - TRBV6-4 TGTGCCAGCAGCGCCCGGGACGGTTACTACGAGCAGTACTTC CASSARDGYYEQYF
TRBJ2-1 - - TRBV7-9 TGTGCCAGCAGCTTAGGAGACAATGAGCAGTTCTTC CASSLGDNEQFF
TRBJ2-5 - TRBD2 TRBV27 TGTGCCAGCAGTTTATCGGGGGGGGAGACCCAGTACTTC CASSLSGGETQYF
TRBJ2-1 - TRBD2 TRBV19 TGTGCCAGTACGGCGACTAGCGGGGTTAATGAGCAGTTCTTC CASTATSGVNEQFF
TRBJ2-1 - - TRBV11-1 TGTGCCAGCAGCCTACAGGTTAGCTCCTACAATGAGCAGTTCTTC CASSLQVSSYNEQFF
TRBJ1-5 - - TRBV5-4 TGTGCCAGCAGCTTGGGAGGGGCTAGGCAGCCCCAGCATTTT CASSLGGARQPQHF
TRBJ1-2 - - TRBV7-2 TGTGCCAGCAGCTTGTCCATGGGGGACTATGGCTACACCTTC CASSLSMGDYGYTF
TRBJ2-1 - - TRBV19 TGTGCCAGTTCTAGGGAGCGGAGCTCCTACAATGAGCAGTTCTTC CASSRERSSYNEQFF